This T cell receptor beta chain derives from a study of CD8 T cells in ankylosing spondylitis. Generation of TCR beta libraries employed quantitative 5'-RACE incorporating molecular barcodes. Via MiXCR, TCRdb re-called the 5' RACE reads, giving one row per CDR3 protein. Of around 300,000 distinct CDR3 sequences in the sample, around 10% were seen once. Broader study findings: Ankylosing spondylitis blood appeared to carry a characteristic TCR beta motif of roughly eight highly homologous variants.

In this sample, this clonotype turned up many times. Antigen: not known. Material for sequencing was blood, either unsorted or a sorted T cell fraction (not recorded which). This clonotype was obtained from a female donor with ankylosing spondylitis or in good health (not recorded which).

The CDR3, as DNA: TGCGCCAGCAGCTTGGATGGGGTTAACACTGAAGCTTTCTTT. This sequence encodes CASSLDGVNTEAFF. This chain links TRBV5-1 with TRBJ1-1; D not certain. This CDR3 contains 14 residues. From germline, CDR1 is SGHRS and CDR2 YFSETQ. V gave up 0 bases and J gave up 2 bases, with 8 bases separating them. Complete variable domain (other parts from reference TRBV5-1 and TRBJ1-1): KAGVTQTPRYLIKTRGQQVTLSCSPISGHRSVSWYQQTPGQGLQFLFEYFSETQRNKGNFPGRFSGRQFSNSRSEMNVSTLELGDSALYLCASSLDGVNTEAFFGQGTRLTVV.